The 14 T cell receptor beta chains in this list originate from one sample, sequenced in a study of shared clonotypes between healthy human individuals. This table comes from immunoSEQ multiplex PCR, and its TCRdb copy is limited to in-frame clones, with some not included. The data contain around 1.6 million clones, 95% to 99% of them singletons. Sequenced input: naive CD4+ T cells sorted from blood. Subset: CD45RA+ positively selected. These receptor sequences come from a man aged 25-45 years in good health.

This chain connects TRBV30 to TRBJ1-4; D might be TRBD1 (5 bases). The CDR3 length is 13 residues. Germline lookup yields CDR1 GTSNPN and CDR2 SVGIG (reference sequence). Trimming cost V 0 bases and J 7 bases, with 9 bases left between them. This CDR3 reads CAWSVAGAEKLFF. In DNA form, the CDR3 reads TGTGCCTGGAGTGTAGCCGGGGCTGAAAAACTGTTTTTT.

In the case of this clone: This specimen includes other DNA sequences encoding the same CDR3. V gene TRBV5-1 combines with J gene TRBJ1-1; no clear D. The CDR3 length is 12 residues. Germline CDR1 is SGHRS and CDR2 is YFSETQ. Trimming shortened V by 3 bases and J by 3 bases, and 6 bases separated the two germline ends. Here the CDR3 reads CASSSGYTEAFF. CDR3 in DNA: TGCGCCAGCAGCTCTGGCTACACTGAAGCTTTCTTT.

Regarding this clone: Other nucleotide sequences from this sample produce the same CDR3. This sequence joins TRBV5-1 and TRBJ2-5; D unresolved. The germline V gene has CDR1 SGHRS and CDR2 YFSETQ. Trimming stripped 0 bases from V and 5 bases from J, with 11 bases between. CDR3 length equals 14 residues. The CDR3 loop is CASSLVGFGETQYF. The CDR3 DNA sequence: TGCGCCAGCAGCTTGGTGGGATTCGGTGAGACCCAGTACTTC.

V and J are TRBV21-1 and TRBJ2-7; the table assigns TRBD2, which was not confirmed against the DNA. TRBV21-1 represents a pseudogene. The length of the CDR3 is 18 residues. CDR3 DNA sequence: TGTGCCAGCAGCAAAGGACCGAGCGGGAGGACCATCTCCTACGAGCAGTACTTC. Residues: CASSKGPSGRTISYEQYF.

This chain connects TRBV29-1 to TRBJ1-1; 9 positions agree with TRBD1. Trimming cost V 7 bases and J 12 bases; bases outside gene matches: 9. Germline V gene sequence: CDR1 SQVTM, CDR2 ANQGSEA. This CDR3 has 11 residues. Here the CDR3 DNA reads TGCAGCGGGGGACAGGGTCTAGTTTCTTTCTTT. Translating gives CSGGQGLVSFF.

This sequence joins TRBV5-1 and TRBJ2-2, with a tentative D call TRBD1 (5 bases). CDR1 SGHRS and CDR2 YFSETQ come from the germline V gene. V was cut by 4 bases and J by 7 bases, with 20 bases left in between. The CDR3 covers 16 residues. Here the CDR3 reads CASSVIQAPESGELFF. CDR3 DNA: TGCGCCAGCAGCGTAATACAGGCTCCGGAGAGCGGGGAGCTGTTTTTT.

The V and J genes are TRBV6-5 and TRBJ2-7, with D perhaps TRBD1 or TRBD2 (5 bases each). CDR3 length: 14 residues. Germline-derived CDR1 and CDR2 are MNHEY and SVGAGI. Deletions cut 6 bases from V and 7 bases from J, with 19 bases between. CDR3 in amino acids: CASRVRGPPMEQYF. The CDR3 DNA sequence: TGTGCCAGCAGAGTCCGGGGCCCGCCGATGGAGCAGTACTTC.

The genes are TRBV15 and TRBJ1-3; 12 positions match TRBD1. With 3 bases clipped from V and 5 bases from J, the junction kept 5 bases outside the gene matches. In germline, CDR1 is LNHNV, CDR2 YYDKDF (reference sequence). The CDR3 is made up of 16 amino acids. CDR3 coding DNA: TGTGCCACCAGCAGGGGACAGGGGGCTTTGAGAAACACCATATATTTT. This encodes CATSRGQGALRNTIYF.

The chain employs TRBV28 and TRBJ1-1, with TRBD1 as a possible D gene (5 bases). CDR3 length: 15 residues. Deletions cut 7 bases from V and 0 bases from J, with 15 bases between. Germline lookup yields CDR1 MDHEN and CDR2 SYDVKM. DNA of the CDR3: TGTGCCAGCAAATCGCCCGGACACTTGAACACTGAAGCTTTCTTT. Its protein product is CASKSPGHLNTEAFF.

J is TRBJ2-3 and V is TRBV29-1; 9 bases agree with TRBD2. The germline V gene has CDR1 SQVTM and CDR2 ANQGSEA. V was pared by 4 bases and J by 4 bases, with 9 bases of the junction left unmatched. This CDR3 has 15 amino acids. The CDR3 DNA follows: TGCAGCGTTGTCCTAATAGCGGGAGTGCCAGATACGCAGTATTTT. Protein sequence: CSVVLIAGVPDTQYF.

The chain joins TRBV7-2 to TRBJ2-5; 14 positions agree with TRBD2. V shed 5 bases and J 5 bases; nucleotides not matched to a gene: 13. Germline lookup yields CDR1 SGHTA and CDR2 FQGNSA. CDR3 length equals 18 residues. The CDR3 here is CASSRAMGLAGAWETQYF. The CDR3 DNA sequence: TGTGCCAGCAGCCGCGCCATGGGACTAGCGGGAGCGTGGGAGACCCAGTACTTC.

The chain joins TRBV25-1 to TRBJ2-3, with D unresolved. The CDR3 is made up of 13 amino acids. V was pared by 1 base and J by 6 bases, with 8 bases between. The germline gives CDR1 MGHDK, CDR2 SYGVNS. In DNA, the CDR3 is TGTGCCAGCAGTGAATTTAGGTCGGATACGCAGTATTTT. It specifies CASSEFRSDTQYF.

V is TRBV7-2 and J is TRBJ1-5, with 8 bases fitting TRBD1. CDR1 and CDR2 from the germline V gene are SGHTA and FQGNSA. The CDR3 consists of 18 residues. The J segment lost 5 bases and the V segment lost 0 bases, leaving 12 bases of the junction unmatched. CDR3: CASSLANRQGKGDQPQHF. CDR3 nucleotide sequence: TGTGCCAGCAGCTTAGCGAATCGACAGGGGAAGGGGGATCAGCCCCAGCATTTT.

The chain uses TRBV10-3 and TRBJ1-4; 9 positions agree with TRBD1. Looked up from germline, CDR1 is ENHRY and CDR2 is SYGVKD. There are 18 residues in the CDR3. V lost 0 bases to trimming and J lost 8 bases; unmatched junction nucleotides: 13. Here the CDR3 reads CAISESPGQGSNLEKLFF. The CDR3 nucleotides read TGTGCCATCAGTGAGTCCCCCGGACAGGGGAGTAATCTAGAAAAACTGTTTTTT.